Listed below are T cell receptor beta chains from one sample, sequenced in a study of shared clonotypes between healthy human individuals. This table comes from immunoSEQ multiplex PCR, and its TCRdb copy is limited to in-frame clones, with some not included. Here the sample spans hundreds of thousands of clones, 60% to 75% being singletons. What was sequenced was memory CD4+ T cells sorted from blood. The origin of the receptors is a woman in her thirties in good health. The conserved cysteine and the conserved F or W are not part of the CDR3 here.

V gene: TRBV6-5
CDR3 protein: ASKSQTGSIQY

V gene: TRBV27
CDR3 protein: ASSAGDRGLTEAF

V gene: TRBV10-3
CDR3 protein: AISEPGTSGSYEQY

V gene: TRBV18
CDR3 protein: ASSPGQGFEEQY

V gene: TRBV6-6
CDR3 protein: ASRFSDQPQH

V gene: TRBV30
CDR3 protein: AWRTPRAGNNEQF

V gene: TRBV28
CDR3 protein: ASSPAWLAGGQETQY

V gene: TRBV9
CDR3 protein: ASSSSPSAPYEQY

V gene: TRBV2
CDR3 protein: ASNHRDRGGNEQF

V gene: TRBV18
CDR3 protein: ASTASSGEAF

V gene: TRBV6-1
CDR3 protein: ASRVQGLYGYT

V gene: TRBV29-1
CDR3 protein: SGWAGNTIY

V gene: TRBV28
CDR3 protein: ASTALASPYEQY

V gene: TRBV28
CDR3 protein: ASSPGGLRETQY

V gene: TRBV27
CDR3 protein: ASSFGTSGAYEQY

V gene: TRBV27
CDR3 protein: ASSLVAGGRFQETQY

V gene: TRBV29-1
CDR3 protein: SVGHRAGELF

V gene: TRBV5-1
CDR3 protein: ASSSGQTISPLH

V gene: TRBV6-6
CDR3 protein: ASREGGGEKLF

V gene: TRBV5-8
CDR3 protein: ASSLARGDTIY

V gene: TRBV5-4
CDR3 protein: ASSSGGQANEKLF

V gene: TRBV6-1
CDR3 protein: ASSDPGGLSGNTIY

V gene: TRBV4-1
CDR3 protein: ASSPRGATGNYEQY

V gene: TRBV28
CDR3 protein: ASRSGNSYNEQF

V gene: TRBV18
CDR3 protein: ASSGWDGQETQY

V gene: TRBV2
CDR3 protein: ASSRDDEKLF

V gene: TRBV5-1
CDR3 protein: ASSGSGGAKVLNEQF

V gene: TRBV2
CDR3 protein: ASSNGGSTDTQY

V gene: TRBV30
CDR3 protein: AWSSHAGELF

V gene: TRBV19
CDR3 protein: ASSSSGLPQTQY

V gene: TRBV7-9
CDR3 protein: ASSWLGYEQY

V gene: TRBV19
CDR3 protein: ASQPPAGGTQY

V gene: TRBV29-1
CDR3 protein: SVEVGNTQY

V gene: TRBV7-2
CDR3 protein: ASSLRPPGTLNTEAF

V gene: TRBV19
CDR3 protein: ASSGQGGYT

V gene: TRBV9
CDR3 protein: ASSVVGGRYTDTQY

V gene: TRBV10-2
CDR3 protein: ASRRGGGGNYEQY

V gene: TRBV29-1
CDR3 protein: SAEKSGVKFGYT

V gene: TRBV5-6
CDR3 protein: ASSLGQGTGELF

V gene: TRBV5-1
CDR3 protein: ASSLGGLQC

V gene: TRBV7-3
CDR3 protein: ASSSQRDAEAF

V gene: TRBV19
CDR3 protein: ASSPGGLGDTEAF

V gene: TRBV5-1
CDR3 protein: ASSLGPPASTDTQY